Described below is a single TCR beta chain sequence and its context. As yet, its antigen is unknown. The data belong to a study of T cell responses to AZD1222 COVID-19 vaccine. The length of the CDR3 is 15 residues. V lost 4 bases, J lost 5 bases, and 16 bases lay in between. Looked up from germline, CDR1 is SGHRS and CDR2 is YFSETQ. Here immunoSEQ multiplex PCR was the method, and the copy in TCRdb shows in-frame clones only, minus some. In the table there are some 81,000 clones, approximately 85% of which are singletons. Overall study findings and caveats: Repertoire sampling was restricted to post-peak T cell response timepoints.

Sequencing used peripheral blood, obtained 28 days after the second AZD1222 dose. The receptor was isolated from an adult who received the AZD1222 COVID-19 vaccine. The rearrangement links TRBV5-1 to TRBJ2-1; TRBD1 might be the D (6 bases). The CDR3 nucleotides read TGCGCCAGCAGCCTACGAACAGGGTTCAACAATGAGCAGTTCTTC. This sequence encodes CASSLRTGFNNEQFF.